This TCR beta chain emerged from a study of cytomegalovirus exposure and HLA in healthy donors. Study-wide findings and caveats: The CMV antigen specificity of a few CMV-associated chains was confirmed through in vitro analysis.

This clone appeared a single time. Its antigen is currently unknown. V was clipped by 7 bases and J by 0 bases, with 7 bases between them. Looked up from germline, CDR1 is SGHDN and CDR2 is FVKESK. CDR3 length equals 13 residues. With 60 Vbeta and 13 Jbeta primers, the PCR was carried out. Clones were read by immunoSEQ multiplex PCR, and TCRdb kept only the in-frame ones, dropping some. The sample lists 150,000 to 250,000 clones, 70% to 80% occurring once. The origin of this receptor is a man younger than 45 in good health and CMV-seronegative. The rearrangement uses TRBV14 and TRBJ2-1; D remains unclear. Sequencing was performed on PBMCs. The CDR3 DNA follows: TGTGCCAGCACAATGAGCTCCTACAATGAGCAGTTCTTC. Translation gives CASTMSSYNEQFF.